This TCR beta chain was found in a study of shared clonotypes between healthy human individuals. On this clone: Its antigen is not known.

Broader study findings: The study drew on few donors, limiting represented genetic and exposure-history diversity.

Looked up from germline, CDR1 is SGHTA and CDR2 is FQGNSA. The CDR3 is 16 amino acids. J was trimmed by 5 bases and V by 2 bases; bases with no gene match: 9. The naive CD8 population came from CD45RO-negative cells selected for CCR7, without terminally differentiated effector memory CD45RA+ cells. Deep-level assay runs were performed. The assay was immunoSEQ multiplex PCR, and TCRdb's table has in-frame clones only and misses some. The sample comprises more than 2 million clones, 85% to 95% of which are singletons, and around 1.8% rests with the top ten. The specimen sequenced was naive CD8+ T cells from PBMCs. V and J are TRBV7-2 and TRBJ2-5, with 9 bases that match TRBD2. The source of this sequence is a young man in good health. Some clones in this sample may be carry-over from other donors' samples. The CDR3 sequence: CASSLLGISGSETQYF. The CDR3 bases are TGTGCCAGCAGCTTACTGGGTATTAGCGGGAGTGAGACCCAGTACTTC.